What follows are 24 T cell receptor beta chains derived from one specimen sequenced in a study of neurological immune-mediated disorders (dated by TCRdb to the late 2010s). Receptor libraries were prepared by 5' RACE. For sequencing, an Illumina HiSeq 2500 was employed. Using fastp at Q25 and MiXCR, TCRdb reprocessed the public reads and kept productive beta chains. Rows are unified per CDR3 protein, each entry keeping the most common DNA and genes. Here the sample has about 38,000 distinct CDR3 sequences; approximately 4.4% occur a single time. Around 9% of the sample goes to the ten largest clones. Sequencing was performed on CD4+ T cells from blood. The receptors were gathered from a man aged 18 to 29 in good health.

The sample holds many counts of this clonotype. The J gene is TRBJ1-2, the V gene TRBV5-1; unclear D gene. V lost 4 bases and J lost 0, with 13 bases in between. Germline CDR1 SGHRS, CDR2 YFSETQ. The CDR3 spans 15 residues. The CDR3 coding sequence is TGCGCCAGCAGCCCCCGGACGGCGACTAACTATGGCTACACCTTC. Translating gives CASSPRTATNYGYTF.

The CDR3 region is CASSWGTGSNEQFF. In DNA form, the CDR3 reads TGTGCCAGCAGTTGGGGGACAGGCTCCAATGAGCAGTTCTTC. The chain recombines TRBV12-3 or TRBV12-4 with TRBJ2-1, with 8 bases that match TRBD1. With 4 bases clipped from V and 6 bases from J, the junction kept 5 bases outside the gene matches. CDR3 length: 14 residues.

In its sample, this clonotype was seen many times. V usage is TRBV12-3 or TRBV12-4 and J usage is TRBJ1-1; D is unclear. Deletions cut 6 bases from V and 0 bases from J, with 5 bases between. CDR3 length: 12 amino acids. The CDR3: CASSTMNTEAFF. The CDR3 bases are TGTGCCAGCAGCACGATGAACACTGAAGCTTTCTTT.

This clonotype was recorded at least ten times. CDR3 DNA sequence: TGTGCCAGCAGTTTATGGGGACAGGGCAACTATGGCTACACCTTC. Translating gives CASSLWGQGNYGYTF. The V call is TRBV27, the J call TRBJ1-2; 9 bases align to TRBD1. Germline loops: CDR1 MNHEY, CDR2 SMNVEV (reference sequence). The CDR3 sequence is 15 residues long. V lost 1 base and J lost 2; bases outside the gene matches: 2.

This clonotype was recorded at least ten times. V gene TRBV20-1 combines with J gene TRBJ2-3, with D unclear. The germline V gene encodes CDR1 DFQATT and CDR2 SNEGSKA (reference sequence). Trimming took 1 base from V and 6 from J, leaving 14 bases between them. There are 14 residues in the CDR3. CDR3 amino acids: CSARALGPPDTQYF. CDR3 DNA sequence: TGCAGTGCTAGAGCCCTCGGGCCGCCGGATACGCAGTATTTT.

There are many counts of this clonotype. V and J are TRBV7-8 and TRBJ2-2; D call uncertain. CDR3 length: 16 residues. Germline V lookup: CDR1 SGHVS, CDR2 FQNEAQ. Deletions cut 2 bases from V and 0 bases from J, with 10 bases between. CDR3 sequence: CASSLRRAPNTGELFF. In DNA form, the CDR3 reads TGTGCCAGCAGCTTACGTCGGGCCCCGAACACCGGGGAGCTGTTTTTT.

At least ten counts were recorded for this clonotype. J is TRBJ1-5 and V is TRBV5-1, with TRBD1 matching over 7 bases. Germline values: CDR1 SGHRS, CDR2 YFSETQ. This CDR3 is 15 amino acids long. V lost 0 bases to trimming and J lost 8 bases; unmatched junction nucleotides: 8. The CDR3 reads CASSLAGQGGEPQHF. The DNA of the CDR3 is TGCGCCAGCAGCTTGGCTGGTCAGGGGGGGGAGCCCCAGCATTTT.

This clonotype was detected many times. The DNA for the CDR3 is TGCGCCAGCAGCCGGGACCTACTAGCGGGGGGGCCCGGGGAGCTGTTTTTT. It encodes CASSRDLLAGGPGELFF. The rearrangement uses TRBV4-3 and TRBJ2-2, with 13 positions matching TRBD2. CDR1 LGHNA and CDR2 YSLEER come from the germline V gene. V lost 4 bases to trimming and J lost 6 bases; unmatched junction nucleotides: 8. The CDR3 runs 17 residues.

Ten or more counts support this clonotype. The V gene is TRBV10-3, the J gene TRBJ2-7; D not certain. Germline CDR1 is ENHRY and CDR2 is SYGVKD. V lost 6 bases and J lost 3, with 9 bases in between. This CDR3 has 12 amino acids. The CDR3 coding sequence is TGTGCCATCAGCGCGGAAGTCTACGAGCAGTACTTC. The encoded protein is CAISAEVYEQYF.

This clonotype was picked up many times. The chain uses TRBV14 and TRBJ1-1, with D possibly TRBD1 on 5 matching bases. The V end lost 4 bases, the J end lost 1 base, and 7 bases lay between the germline ends. The CDR3 runs to 13 residues. Germline-derived CDR1 and CDR2 are SGHDN and FVKESK. The CDR3 coding sequence is TGTGCCAGCAGCCGGACACGGAACACTGAAGCTTTCTTT. Protein: CASSRTRNTEAFF.

This clonotype was seen repeatedly, ten times or more. A junction boundary mismatches the germline segment, possibly from a read error. The chain joins TRBV6-6 to TRBJ1-4; TRBD1 is a possible D gene (5 bases). The CDR3 covers 15 residues. The germline gives CDR1 MNHNY, CDR2 SVGAGI (reference sequence). This chain's CDR3 is CASSYPARADLRLHF. The CDR3 nucleotides are TGTGCCAGCAGTTACCCGGCCAGGGCTGACCTACGACTCCATTTT.

This clonotype was seen at least ten times. The chain is built from TRBV29-1 and TRBJ1-2, with D unclear. V dropped 4 bases and J dropped 2 bases, with 8 bases sitting between them. CDR3 length: 12 amino acids. Germline V gene data show CDR1 as SQVTM and CDR2 as ANQGSEA. DNA of the CDR3: TGCAGCGTTGGATCGGGGAACTATGGCTACACCTTC. This translates into CSVGSGNYGYTF.

This clonotype has ten or more counts. The chain links TRBV5-1 to TRBJ2-1; D is possibly TRBD2 (6 bases). This CDR3 spans 16 amino acids. V lost 1 base and J lost 0, with 11 bases in between. CDR1 SGHRS and CDR2 YFSETQ come from the germline V gene. CDR3 amino acids: CASSLYGGPSYNEQFF. CDR3 coding DNA: TGCGCCAGCAGCTTGTACGGGGGACCCTCCTACAATGAGCAGTTCTTC.

This clonotype was counted at least ten times. The chain carries TRBV20-1 and TRBJ2-7, with 9 bases matching TRBD1. V was clipped by 4 bases and J by 3 bases; unmatched bases: 1. CDR1 and CDR2 (germline): DFQATT, SNEGSKA (reference sequence). CDR3 length: 12 residues. The CDR3 nucleotides are TGCAGTGCTATGACAGGGGGCTACGAGCAGTACTTC. Translating gives CSAMTGGYEQYF.

There are many counts of this clonotype. This chain connects TRBV7-9 to TRBJ2-5; D is undetermined. The germline V gene encodes CDR1 SEHNR and CDR2 FQNEAQ (reference sequence). The CDR3 contains 14 residues. V lost 2 bases and J 5 bases, leaving 12 bases between the germline ends. The CDR3 spells CASSLLGGRETQYF. The CDR3 DNA reads as TGTGCCAGCAGCTTATTGGGCGGTAGGGAGACCCAGTACTTC.

This clonotype showed up many times. This rearrangement joins TRBV5-1 to TRBJ1-3; no firm D call. Trimming removed 0 bases at V and 4 bases at J, with 14 bases between. The CDR3 is made up of 16 amino acids. Germline V CDR1 and CDR2: SGHRS, YFSETQ. CDR3 in amino acids: CASSLDGVRAGNTIYF. The DNA for the CDR3 is TGCGCCAGCAGCTTGGACGGGGTTCGGGCCGGAAACACCATATATTTT.

This clonotype was seen ten or more times. J is TRBJ2-5 and V is TRBV7-2, with unresolved D. CDR3 length: 12 amino acids. V lost 2 bases and J 0 bases, leaving 1 base between the germline ends. Germline loops: CDR1 SGHTA, CDR2 FQGNSA. The CDR3 nucleotides read TGTGCCAGCAGCTTATACCAAGAGACCCAGTACTTC. As protein: CASSLYQETQYF.

Ten or more counts support this clonotype. The V call is TRBV29-1, the J call TRBJ1-6; no clear D. V shed 3 bases and J shed 10 bases, with 13 bases lying between them. Per the germline V gene, CDR1 is SQVTM and CDR2 is ANQGSEA. This CDR3 has 13 amino acids. The CDR3 bases are TGCAGCGTTGATTTCTTTATAGGATCACCCCTCCACTTT. Translating it yields CSVDFFIGSPLHF. The whole variable domain, filled in from reference TRBV29-1 and TRBJ1-6, reads SAVISQKPSRDICQRGTSLTIQCQVDSQVTMMFWYRQQPGQSLTLIATANQGSEATYESGFVIDKFPISRPNLTFSTLTVSNMSPEDSSIYLCSVDFFIGSPLHFGNGTRLTVT.

In this sample, this clonotype turned up many times. The chain employs TRBV3-1 and TRBJ2-1, with D perhaps matching TRBD1 (5 bases). CDR1 is LGHDT and CDR2 is YNNKEL in the germline V gene (reference sequence). This CDR3 region has 13 residues. Trimming removed 4 bases from V and 8 bases from J, with 12 bases in between. CDR3 amino acids: CASSLRGADEQFF. Written as DNA, the CDR3 is TGTGCCAGCAGCCTTCGTGGGGCGGATGAGCAGTTCTTC.

This clonotype was counted many times. The chain is built from TRBV5-1 and TRBJ2-1; a possible D gene is TRBD1 (5 bases). The CDR3 is 15 residues long. Deletions cut 1 base from V and 9 bases from J, with 17 bases between. CDR1 and CDR2 (germline): SGHRS, YFSETQ. The CDR3 protein is CASSLLPGNAGEQFF. CDR3 DNA sequence: TGCGCCAGCAGCTTGCTACCAGGGAATGCTGGTGAGCAGTTCTTC.

This clonotype was observed at least ten times. The genes are TRBV5-1 and TRBJ2-1; 16 nucleotides line up with TRBD2. The germline V gene has CDR1 SGHRS and CDR2 YFSETQ. V shed 3 bases and J 0 bases; nucleotides not matched to a gene: 6. The CDR3 consists of 19 residues. The CDR3 DNA follows: TGCGCCAGCAGCTCCACTGGGACTAGCGGGGGGGCCTCCTACAATGAGCAGTTCTTC. This gives the protein CASSSTGTSGGASYNEQFF.

This clonotype has a count of ten or more. The rearrangement joins TRBV10-3 to TRBJ1-5; no firm D call. The CDR3 is made up of 12 amino acids. Germline V gives CDR1 ENHRY, CDR2 SYGVKD. V was shortened by 8 bases and J by 5 bases, with 10 bases between the two germline ends. The CDR3 loop is CAIATRDQPQHF. In DNA, the CDR3 is TGTGCCATCGCGACACGGGATCAGCCCCAGCATTTT.

This clonotype appeared many times. The V call is TRBV20-1, the J call TRBJ1-1, with a weak D call TRBD1 (6 bases). V was trimmed by 4 bases and J by 1 base, leaving 13 bases between them. Per the germline V gene, CDR1 is DFQATT and CDR2 is SNEGSKA (reference sequence). This CDR3 region has 14 residues. The CDR3 spells CSAIRGVWNTEAFF. CDR3 in DNA: TGCAGTGCTATTAGGGGGGTTTGGAACACTGAAGCTTTCTTT.

The count of this clonotype is one. J is TRBJ2-7 and V is TRBV12-3 or TRBV12-4; 9 bases are shared with TRBD2. V lost 6 bases, J lost 3 bases, and 6 bases stayed unmatched. The CDR3 spans 14 residues. The CDR3 is CASRASGNNYEQYF. As DNA, the CDR3 is TGTGCCAGCAGAGCTAGCGGGAACAACTACGAGCAGTACTTC.